The text below deals with one T cell receptor (beta chain). The target antigen is unknown. Primers for the PCR totalled 60 Vbeta and 13 Jbeta. Repertoires were generated with immunoSEQ multiplex PCR, while TCRdb's copy carries only in-frame clones and drops some. Here the sample spans under 150,000 clones, 70% to 85% being singletons. This record belongs to a study of cytomegalovirus exposure and HLA in healthy donors. Study-wide points: Earlier analysis looked at TCR beta V segments, and most were productive about 90% or about 30% of the time. When presence/absence was analysed, sequencing depth was taken to be roughly uniform across donors.

Unrecorded immune exposure was likely among donors, who were nominally healthy when sampled. This clonotype was obtained from a boy aged 2 to 9 in good health and CMV-seronegative. The sequencing input was PBMCs.

Written as DNA, the CDR3 is TGTGCCAGCGGGAGCGGGCCTCACTCTCGGTACGAGCAGTACTTC. This encodes CASGSGPHSRYEQYF. V gene TRBV6-1 combines with J gene TRBJ2-7; the D gene is possibly TRBD2 (6 bases). Looked up from germline, CDR1 is MNHNS and CDR2 is SASEGT. V lost 8 bases and J lost 4, with 21 bases in between. This CDR3 has 15 amino acids.